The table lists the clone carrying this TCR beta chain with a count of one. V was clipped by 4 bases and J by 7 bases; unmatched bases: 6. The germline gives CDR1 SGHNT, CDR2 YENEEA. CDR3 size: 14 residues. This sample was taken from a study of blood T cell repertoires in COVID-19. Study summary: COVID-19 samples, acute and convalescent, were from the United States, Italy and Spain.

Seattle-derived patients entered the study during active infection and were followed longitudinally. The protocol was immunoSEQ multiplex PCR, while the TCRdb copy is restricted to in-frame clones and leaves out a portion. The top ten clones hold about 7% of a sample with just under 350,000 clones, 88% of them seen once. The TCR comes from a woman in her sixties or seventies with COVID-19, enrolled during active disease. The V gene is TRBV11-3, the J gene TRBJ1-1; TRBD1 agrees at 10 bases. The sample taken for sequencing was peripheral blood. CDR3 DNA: TGTGCCAGCAGCTGGTACCGGGACAGGGGTGAAGCTTTCTTT. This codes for CASSWYRDRGEAFF.